This T cell receptor (beta chain) originates from a study of T cell changes during pregnancy in multiple sclerosis. This CDR3 region has 15 residues. Trimming cost V 2 bases and J 5 bases; bases outside gene matches: 6. CDR1 ENHRY and CDR2 SYGVKD come from the germline V gene. This clone was counted between two and nine times. Clones were read by immunoSEQ multiplex PCR, and TCRdb kept only the in-frame ones, dropping some. The sample holds roughly 42,000 clones, about 89% seen once. This sequence joins TRBV10-3 and TRBJ1-1, with 9 bases lining up with TRBD1. The clonotype was recovered from a female donor with multiple sclerosis, enrolled in a pregnancy study. The sequences come from CD4+ T cells from peripheral blood mononuclear cells, collected in the first trimester of pregnancy. In DNA, the CDR3 is TGTGCCATCAGTGAGGCGACTGGGACAGGGACTGAAGCTTTCTTT. This translates into CAISEATGTGTEAFF.